Presented here are 17 T cell receptor beta chains from one specimen sequenced in a study of breast tumors, draining lymph nodes, adjacent tissues. Breast cancer patients provided tissue from their axillary draining lymph nodes. TCRdb recomputed calls from the multiplex PCR reads with MiXCR, one row per CDR3 protein. Of approximately 190,000 distinct CDR3 sequences in the sample, approximately 30% are singletons; the top ten hold about 4.5%. The sequencing sample was made of axillary lymph node tissue. The receptors were sampled from a female donor with breast cancer. Some clones in this sample may be carry-over from other donors' samples.

With regard to this clonotype: This sequence may be a read error, since a much larger clone differs from it by one base. The J gene is TRBJ2-1, the V gene TRBV19; 16 bases are shared with TRBD2. CDR3 length: 18 residues. Per germline, CDR1 LNHDA and CDR2 SQIVND (reference sequence). As DNA, the CDR3 is TGTGCCAGCAGCCTGGGACTAGCGGGAGGGTTTTCCTACAATGAGCCGTTCTTC. It encodes CASSLGLAGGFSYNEPFF.

As for this clonotype: The CDR3 does not close with the conserved phenylalanine or tryptophan, likely indicating a read error. It is unclear where the CDR3 begins or ends on the DNA, so no DNA is shown, and the CDR3 is as TCRdb lists it. V gene TRBV2 combines with J gene TRBJ2-5; TRBD2, as called in the table, went unchecked against the DNA. The CDR3 totals 17 residues, both ends included. Germline CDR1 reads SNHLY; CDR2 reads FYNNEI. CDR3 sequence reads: CASGPSKGGKGGYTFGS.

The chain couples TRBV6-5 to TRBJ2-1; 8 bases align to TRBD2. Germline V gives CDR1 MNHEY, CDR2 SVGAGI. Losses at the gene ends were 6 bases for V and 5 bases for J; bases not matched to a gene: 12. The CDR3 is made up of 16 amino acids. CDR3 sequence: CASRPLGGARDNEQFF. As DNA, the CDR3 is TGTGCCAGCAGACCCCTCGGGGGGGCTCGGGACAATGAGCAGTTCTTC.

This clonotype was seen repeatedly, ten times or more. This chain connects TRBV7-3 to TRBJ2-3; the D gene is possibly TRBD2 (6 bases). The V end was cut by 3 bases, the J end by 2 bases, with 12 bases between. This CDR3 is built from 15 residues. Germline V gene data show CDR1 as SGHTA and CDR2 as FQGTGA. CDR3 in amino acids: CASSLSSVFTDTQYF. CDR3 in DNA: TGTGCCAGCAGCTTGTCTAGCGTCTTCACAGATACGCAGTATTTT.

This clonotype showed up just a few times. V gene TRBV30 combines with J gene TRBJ1-2; TRBD1 might be the D (5 bases). Trimming cost V 1 base and J 4 bases, with 19 bases left between them. Germline V CDR1 and CDR2: GTSNPN, SVGIG (reference sequence). CDR3 length: 16 amino acids. The CDR3 DNA follows: TGTGCCTGGAGTGCCACCTCGGGGCAGGCCGCCTATGGCTACACCTTC. The encoded protein is CAWSATSGQAAYGYTF.

J is TRBJ2-5 and V is TRBV2; 7 nucleotides match TRBD2. After removal of 8 bases from V and 3 bases from J, the junction contained 0 bases not matched to a gene. The CDR3 has 11 amino acids. Germline loops: CDR1 SNHLY, CDR2 FYNNEI. In DNA form, the CDR3 reads TGTGCCAGCGCGGGGGAAGAGACCCAGTACTTC. Protein: CASAGEETQYF.

This clonotype has ten or more counts. The genes are TRBV5-1 and TRBJ2-7; 8 bases are shared with TRBD1. Germline CDR1 and CDR2: SGHRS and YFSETQ. The V gene end was trimmed by 3 bases and the J gene end by 4 bases; junction bases not matched to a gene: 9. The CDR3 consists of 15 residues. CDR3 nucleotides: TGCGCCAGCAGCTGGGGAACAGGGGGTGTATACGAGCAGTACTTC. It translates to CASSWGTGGVYEQYF.

This clonotype was counted between two and nine times. The CDR3 DNA reads TGTGCCAGCACCCACGGCGGAACAGGGGCGCGAGGGGCCAACGTCCTGACTTTC. It specifies CASTHGGTGARGANVLTF. The rearrangement links TRBV6-5 to TRBJ2-6; 7 nucleotides match TRBD1. Germline V gives CDR1 MNHEY, CDR2 SVGAGI. The CDR3 runs 18 residues. V was pared by 7 bases and J by 4 bases, with 16 bases of the junction left unmatched.

This clonotype appeared many times. This sequence joins TRBV2 and TRBJ1-2, with D unclear. Trimming took off 8 bases at V and 2 bases at J, with 6 bases between the two ends. The CDR3 has 11 amino acids. From germline, CDR1 is SNHLY and CDR2 FYNNEI. CDR3 DNA: TGTGCCAGCGGGGAGAACTATGGCTACACCTTC. Amino acid sequence: CASGENYGYTF.

The V and J genes are TRBV19 and TRBJ2-5; 14 nucleotides match TRBD2. The CDR3 is 15 residues long. The V gene end was trimmed by 6 bases and the J gene end by 5 bases; junction bases not matched to a gene: 5. CDR1 and CDR2 from the germline V gene are LNHDA and SQIVND (reference sequence). CDR3 amino acids: CASREGLAGVETQYF. The CDR3 DNA reads as TGTGCCAGTAGGGAGGGACTAGCGGGAGTGGAGACCCAGTACTTC.

As to this clonotype: Just one base apart from a much larger clone, this may be a read error. The rearrangement uses TRBV11-1 and TRBJ2-7; 7 bases are a match to TRBD1. Germline values: CDR1 SGHAT, CDR2 FQDESV (reference sequence). There are 13 residues in the CDR3. In DNA form, the CDR3 reads TGTGCCAACAGCCACACAGGGGCCTACGAGCAGTACTTC. Translating gives CANSHTGAYEQYF. Full variable domain (remainder filled in from reference TRBV11-1 and TRBJ2-7): EAEVAQSPRYKITEKSQAVAFWCDPISGHATLYWYRQILGQGPELLVQFQDESVVDDSQLPKDRFSAERLKGVDSTLKIQPAELGDSAMYLCANSHTGAYEQYFGPGTRLTVT.

This clonotype was counted at least ten times. This chain uses TRBV19 with TRBJ2-3; D remains ambiguous. V lost 6 bases and J lost 5, with 21 bases in between. This CDR3 spans 16 amino acids. Germline V gene sequence: CDR1 LNHDA, CDR2 SQIVND (reference sequence). The CDR3 bases are TGTGCCAGTAGCAATGGACCACTGGGTTATGGAGATACGCAGTATTTT. This codes for CASSNGPLGYGDTQYF.

About this clonotype itself: In this CDR3 the conserved last residue, phenylalanine or tryptophan, is missing, so a read error is likely. The chain employs TRBV19 and TRBJ1-5; D is unresolved. V lost 7 bases and J 6 bases, leaving 22 bases between the germline ends. In germline, CDR1 is LNHDA, CDR2 SQIVND (reference sequence). CDR3 size: 16 residues. CDR3 nucleotides: TGTGCCAGTACCCCTTATGATGTCGGTTACAGTCAGCCCCAGCATTCT. Its translation is CASTPYDVGYSQPQHS.

This clonotype was found many times. This sequence joins TRBV20-1 and TRBJ2-3; D may be TRBD2 (5 bases). The CDR3 consists of 13 residues. Trimming left V 5 bases short and J 2 bases short, with 11 bases between. The germline CDR1 and CDR2 sequences are DFQATT and SNEGSKA (reference sequence). CDR3 DNA: TGCAGTGCTCCAAGCGGTTTCACAGATACGCAGTATTTT. As protein: CSAPSGFTDTQYF.

The rearrangement uses TRBV5-6 and TRBJ1-1; TRBD1 aligns across 8 bases. After removal of 6 bases from V and 7 bases from J, the junction contained 8 bases not matched to a gene. Germline assignment: CDR1 SGHDT and CDR2 YYEEEE. This CDR3 is 13 amino acids long. In nucleotides, the CDR3 is TGTGCCAGCATCCTACAGGGGGAAGGTGAAGCTTTCTTT. Translated, it gives CASILQGEGEAFF.

This clonotype was detected ten times or more. The J gene is TRBJ2-1, the V gene TRBV7-9, with D unclear. Germline V CDR1 and CDR2: SEHNR, FQNEAQ (reference sequence). The CDR3 consists of 12 residues. V shed 5 bases and J shed 7 bases, with 9 bases lying between them. The CDR3 region has the DNA TGTGCCAGCAGCCAGGATCAGAATGAGCAGTTCTTC. Translation gives CASSQDQNEQFF.

As concerns this clonotype: As the CDR3 is not closed by the conserved phenylalanine or tryptophan, this likely results from a read error. The chain recombines TRBV7-6 with TRBJ2-7, with no clear D. There are 13 residues in the CDR3. In germline, CDR1 is SGHVS, CDR2 FNYEAQ. V lost 4 bases and J 3 bases, leaving 10 bases between the germline ends. This CDR3 is CASSSRVYYEQYL. Written as DNA, the CDR3 is TGTGCCAGCAGCTCTCGGGTATACTACGAGCAGTACCTC.